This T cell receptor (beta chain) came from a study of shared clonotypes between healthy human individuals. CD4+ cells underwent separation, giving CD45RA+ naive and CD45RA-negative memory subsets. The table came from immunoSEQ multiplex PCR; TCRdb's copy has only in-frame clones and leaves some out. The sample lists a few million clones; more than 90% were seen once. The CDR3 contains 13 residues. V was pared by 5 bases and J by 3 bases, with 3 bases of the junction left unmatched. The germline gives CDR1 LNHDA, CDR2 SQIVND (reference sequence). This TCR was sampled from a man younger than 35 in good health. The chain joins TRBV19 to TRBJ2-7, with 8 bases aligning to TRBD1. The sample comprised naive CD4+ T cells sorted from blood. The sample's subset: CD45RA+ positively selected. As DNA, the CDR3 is TGTGCCAGTAGTGCACAGGGGGGCTACGAGCAGTACTTC. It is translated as CASSAQGGYEQYF.